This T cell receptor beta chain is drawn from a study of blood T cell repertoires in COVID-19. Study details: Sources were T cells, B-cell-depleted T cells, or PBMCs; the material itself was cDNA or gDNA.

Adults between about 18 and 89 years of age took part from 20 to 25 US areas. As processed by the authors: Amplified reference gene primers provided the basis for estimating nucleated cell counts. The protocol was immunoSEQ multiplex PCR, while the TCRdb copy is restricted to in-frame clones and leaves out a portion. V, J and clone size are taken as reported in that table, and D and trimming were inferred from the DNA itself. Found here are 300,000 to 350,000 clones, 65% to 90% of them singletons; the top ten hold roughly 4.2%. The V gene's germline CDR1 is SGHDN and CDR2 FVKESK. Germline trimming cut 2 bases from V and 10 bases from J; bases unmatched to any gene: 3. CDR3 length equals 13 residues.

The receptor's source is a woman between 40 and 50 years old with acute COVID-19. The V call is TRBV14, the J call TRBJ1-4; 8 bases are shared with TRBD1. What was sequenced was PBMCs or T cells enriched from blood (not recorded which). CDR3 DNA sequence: TGTGCCAGCAGCCAAATAACAGGGGGAAAACTGTTTTTT. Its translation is CASSQITGGKLFF.